This entry lists 24 T cell receptor beta chains sequenced from one sample in a study of shared clonotypes between healthy human individuals. Profiling relied on immunoSEQ multiplex PCR, and the TCRdb table lists in-frame clones only, not all of them. The table includes 2 million or so clones, roughly 94% detected once. Sequenced material: naive CD4+ T cells sorted from blood. Subset specified: CD45RA+ positively selected. The receptor source for this set is a young man in good health.

V is TRBV27 and J is TRBJ1-3; D gene ambiguous. The CDR3 consists of 15 residues. V lost 5 bases, J lost 0 bases, and 11 bases lay in between. Germline CDR1 and CDR2: MNHEY and SMNVEV (reference sequence). The CDR3 region is CASSRSGNSGNTIYF. The DNA of the CDR3 is TGTGCCAGCAGTAGAAGTGGGAACTCTGGAAACACCATATATTTT.

CDR3 sequence (DNA): TGTGCCTGGAACGGGGGGGGCCAATCCTACGAGCAGTACTTC. Protein: CAWNGGGQSYEQYF. The chain carries TRBV30 and TRBJ2-7, with 8 nucleotides matching TRBD2. Unmatched junction bases numbered 6, after V lost 4 bases and J lost 1 base. This CDR3 has 14 amino acids. CDR1 and CDR2 (germline): GTSNPN, SVGIG (reference sequence).

This clone has a single count. The rearrangement uses TRBV5-1 and TRBJ2-7; 15 bases align to TRBD2. The CDR3 totals 15 residues. Trimming cost V 7 bases and J 3 bases; bases outside gene matches: 5. The V gene's germline CDR1 is SGHRS and CDR2 YFSETQ. CDR3 sequence: CASGTSGGRFYEQYF. CDR3 in DNA: TGCGCCAGCGGGACTAGCGGGGGGCGGTTCTACGAGCAGTACTTC. Together with reference TRBV5-1 and TRBJ2-7, the CDR3 gives the full variable domain: KAGVTQTPRYLIKTRGQQVTLSCSPISGHRSVSWYQQTPGQGLQFLFEYFSETQRNKGNFPGRFSGRQFSNSRSEMNVSTLELGDSALYLCASGTSGGRFYEQYFGPGTRLTVT.

This chain uses TRBV28 with TRBJ2-7; the D gene is possibly TRBD1 (7 bases). The germline V gene has CDR1 MDHEN and CDR2 SYDVKM. This CDR3 has 13 residues. V lost 3 bases, J lost 7 bases, and 13 bases lay in between. The chain's CDR3 is CASSLEGAREQYF. For the CDR3, the DNA is TGTGCCAGCAGTTTGGAGGGGGCGAGGGAGCAGTACTTC.

The DNA for the CDR3 is TGCGCCAGCAGTGAGTCGAGGCAGCCCCAGCATTTT. Its translation is CASSESRQPQHF. The chain combines TRBV10-2 with TRBJ1-5; D is unclear. This CDR3 comprises 12 residues. Between the trimmed V and J ends, which lost 0 bases and 7 bases, there was a span of 4 bases. CDR1 and CDR2 (germline): WSHSY, SAAADI.

The chain recombines TRBV4-2 with TRBJ2-5; D might be TRBD1 (6 bases). The CDR3 spans 12 residues. Germline-derived CDR1 and CDR2 are LGHNA and YNFKEQ. CDR3 amino acids: CAAGEREETQYF. The CDR3 DNA sequence: TGTGCGGCAGGGGAAAGGGAAGAGACCCAGTACTTC.

This clone was found once. The chain uses TRBV10-3 and TRBJ2-7; possibly TRBD1 for D (5 bases). CDR1 ENHRY and CDR2 SYGVKD come from the germline V gene. CDR3 length: 13 amino acids. The V gene lost 8 bases and the J gene lost 4 bases, with 15 bases spanning the gap. CDR3 bases: TGTGCCATCCGCAGCGACAGAGGTTACGAGCAGTACTTC. Translated: CAIRSDRGYEQYF.

This chain joins TRBV6-5 and TRBJ2-7; D call uncertain. In germline, CDR1 is MNHEY, CDR2 SVGAGI. CDR3 length equals 14 residues. V was pared by 7 bases and J by 0 bases, with 13 bases between. This CDR3 is CASTRRLNSYEQYF. DNA of the CDR3: TGTGCCAGCACCCGCAGGTTAAACTCCTACGAGCAGTACTTC.

The rearrangement joins TRBV10-3 to TRBJ2-5, with 8 nucleotides matching TRBD1. Germline CDR1 ENHRY, CDR2 SYGVKD. The trim removed 6 bases at V and 5 bases at J, leaving 8 bases unmatched. This CDR3 contains 14 residues. The CDR3: CAISGTTGGETQYF. Written as DNA, the CDR3 is TGTGCCATCAGCGGGACAACAGGGGGGGAGACCCAGTACTTC.

The V and J genes are TRBV5-1 and TRBJ2-5; 11 bases are a match to TRBD2. The CDR3 is made up of 16 amino acids. Germline trimming cut 4 bases from V and 1 base from J; bases unmatched to any gene: 6. The V gene's germline CDR1 is SGHRS and CDR2 YFSETQ. The CDR3 region is CASSLRLAGSQETQYF. CDR3 bases: TGCGCCAGCAGCCTCAGACTAGCGGGGAGCCAAGAGACCCAGTACTTC.

The V call is TRBV18, the J call TRBJ2-7; 7 bases agree with TRBD1. The germline V gene has CDR1 KGHSH and CDR2 LQKENI. Unmatched junction bases numbered 4, after V lost 0 bases and J lost 2 bases. This CDR3 has 15 amino acids. This CDR3 reads CASSPPTGQPYEQYF. The CDR3, as DNA: TGTGCCAGCTCACCACCAACGGGACAGCCCTACGAGCAGTACTTC.

The J gene is TRBJ2-7, the V gene TRBV21-1; the table gives TRBD2 as D, unverified against the DNA. TRBV21-1 is marked as a pseudogene. The CDR3 loop spans 12 amino acids. CDR3 nucleotide sequence: TGTGCCAGCTCCGGAGAGGACTCCGAGCAGTACTTC. This gives the protein CASSGEDSEQYF.

V gene TRBV6-6 combines with J gene TRBJ1-3, with TRBD1 as a possible D gene (5 bases). V was cut by 6 bases and J by 0 bases, with 12 bases left in between. Germline loops: CDR1 MNHNY, CDR2 SVGAGI (reference sequence). The CDR3 sequence is 15 residues long. The CDR3 here is CASRSDTDSGNTIYF. The DNA for the CDR3 is TGTGCCAGCAGGTCGGACACCGACTCTGGAAACACCATATATTTT.

V gene TRBV5-1 combines with J gene TRBJ2-5; TRBD1 might be the D (8 bases). The CDR3 runs to 14 residues. Trimming cost V 3 bases and J 4 bases, with 13 bases left between them. Germline CDR1 reads SGHRS; CDR2 reads YFSETQ. As DNA, the CDR3 is TGCGCCAGCAGCTCGACAGGGGAGGGAGAGACCCAGTACTTC. Protein product: CASSSTGEGETQYF.

The chain carries TRBV4-3 and TRBJ2-7; 11 nucleotides align to TRBD2. Germline V gene sequence: CDR1 LGHNA, CDR2 YSLEER. The CDR3 totals 14 residues. With V trimmed by 6 bases and J by 3 bases, 4 bases remained unmatched. CDR3 coding DNA: TGCGCCAGCAGTCTTCTAGCGGGAGGCTACGAGCAGTACTTC. Translated, it gives CASSLLAGGYEQYF.

The V gene is TRBV6-1, the J gene TRBJ1-6; no firm D call. The V end lost 8 bases, the J end lost 7 bases, and 12 bases lay between the germline ends. The CDR3 loop spans 13 amino acids. Germline CDR1 and CDR2: MNHNS and SASEGT. The CDR3 spells CASQLLGNSPLHF. The DNA for the CDR3 is TGTGCCAGCCAACTTCTCGGGAATTCACCCCTCCACTTT.

About this clone: At the DNA level, this CDR3 is encoded by other sequences in the same sample as well. The chain links TRBV2 to TRBJ1-2; 8 bases are shared with TRBD1. Trimming cost V 7 bases and J 2 bases; bases outside gene matches: 3. Germline values: CDR1 SNHLY, CDR2 FYNNEI. The CDR3 contains 13 residues. CDR3 in DNA: TGTGCCAGCAATAGACAGGGGAACTATGGCTACACCTTC. Translated: CASNRQGNYGYTF.

The J gene is TRBJ2-3, the V gene TRBV5-1; D ambiguous. The length of the CDR3 is 14 residues. V dropped 0 bases and J dropped 7 bases, with 12 bases sitting between them. From germline, CDR1 is SGHRS and CDR2 YFSETQ. The CDR3 bases are TGCGCCAGCAGCTTGGTGGAGTTAGGGAATACGCAGTATTTT. Translated, it gives CASSLVELGNTQYF.

On this clone itself: Other nucleotide sequences in the sample specify the same CDR3. V usage is TRBV10-1 and J usage is TRBJ2-7, with TRBD2 identical over 8 bases. Germline V gives CDR1 WNHNN, CDR2 SYGVQD (reference sequence). This CDR3 contains 13 residues. V shed 3 bases, J shed 7 bases, and the junction held 5 bases outside the gene matches. The CDR3 DNA reads TGCGCCAGCAGTGAATCCGGGAGGGGGGAGCAGTACTTC. Its translation is CASSESGRGEQYF.

V usage is TRBV28 and J usage is TRBJ2-4; 8 nucleotides match TRBD2. The CDR3 is made up of 17 amino acids. Trimming took 1 base from V and 0 from J; bases not matched to a gene: 5. CDR1 and CDR2 from the germline V gene are MDHEN and SYDVKM. Here the CDR3 reads CASSLSGGPIAKNIQYF. CDR3 sequence (DNA): TGTGCCAGCAGTTTATCGGGGGGGCCGATAGCCAAAAACATTCAGTACTTC. Drawing the rest from reference TRBV28 and TRBJ2-4, the complete variable domain is DVKVTQSSRYLVKRTGEKVFLECVQDMDHENMFWYRQDPGLGLRLIYFSYDVKMKEKGDIPEGYSVSREKKERFSLILESASTNQTSMYLCASSLSGGPIAKNIQYFGAGTRLSVL.

Here the CDR3 DNA reads TGTGCCAGCAGCCCACGATCGAACACTGAAGCTTTCTTT. Translating gives CASSPRSNTEAFF. The chain combines TRBV6-6 with TRBJ1-1, with D uncertain. CDR3 length: 13 amino acids. The germline CDR1 and CDR2 sequences are MNHNY and SVGAGI (reference sequence). The V gene lost 6 bases and the J gene lost 1 base, with 9 bases spanning the gap.

V and J are TRBV7-2 and TRBJ2-3, with TRBD2 matching 7 bases. The CDR3 contains 15 residues. Germline CDR1 reads SGHTA; CDR2 reads FQGNSA. V trimming: 6 bases; J trimming: 3 bases; junction bases outside the gene matches: 9. The CDR3 coding sequence is TGTGCCAGCAGTCCTCTCGGGCGGGAGACAGATACGCAGTATTTT. The encoded protein is CASSPLGRETDTQYF.

This clone was seen more than once but under ten times. The gene calls are TRBV5-4 and TRBJ2-2, with TRBD2 matching 7 bases. CDR1 is SGHNT, CDR2 YYREEE, per germline (reference sequence). Trimming cost V 2 bases and J 4 bases; bases outside gene matches: 2. The CDR3 totals 14 residues. CDR3 loop: CASSFGGSTGELFF. The CDR3 DNA follows: TGTGCCAGCAGCTTCGGGGGGAGCACCGGGGAGCTGTTTTTT.

This chain links TRBV5-4 with TRBJ2-2; a possible D gene is TRBD2 (6 bases). The CDR3 contains 14 residues. Germline CDR1 is SGHNT and CDR2 is YYREEE (reference sequence). Between the trimmed V and J ends, which lost 6 bases and 5 bases, there was a span of 14 bases. CDR3 residues: CASNQAGSTGELFF. CDR3 in DNA: TGTGCCAGCAACCAAGCGGGTTCTACCGGGGAGCTGTTTTTT.